These 27 T cell receptor beta chains came from one sample sequenced in a study of Ad26.COV2.S vaccination and SARS-CoV-2 variants. The table came from immunoSEQ multiplex PCR; TCRdb's copy has only in-frame clones and leaves some out. The sample has about 680,000 clones; 80% to 90% are singletons. The treatment here: 15 to 20 received Ad26.COV2.S at low or high dose, single or two shots; about 5 received placebo; per-sample allocation not given. After the first vaccine or placebo injection, samples were drawn on day 63. The source material was peripheral blood, sampled in a trial of Ad26.COV2.S vaccine versus placebo. The source of these receptors is a person between 18 and 65 years old who received the Ad26.COV2.S COVID-19 vaccine or a placebo.

The rearrangement uses TRBV18 and TRBJ2-1; 8 bases agree with TRBD2. V shed 6 bases and J 4 bases; nucleotides not matched to a gene: 17. This CDR3 region has 18 residues. Germline lookup yields CDR1 KGHSH and CDR2 LQKENI. The CDR3 coding sequence is TGTGCCAGCTCCCTTCCATCTTTGAGCGGGAGCGCGTACAATGAGCAGTTCTTC. Protein sequence: CASSLPSLSGSAYNEQFF. The full variable domain, with the rest looked up from reference TRBV18 and TRBJ2-1, is NAGVMQNPRHLVRRRGQEARLRCSPMKGHSHVYWYRQLPEEGLKFMVYLQKENIIDESGMPKERFSAEFPKEGPSILRIQQVVRGDSAAYFCASSLPSLSGSAYNEQFFGPGTRLTVL.

This rearrangement joins TRBV3-1 (or the pseudogene TRBV3-2) to TRBJ1-6, with 7 bases lining up with TRBD1. The CDR3 contains 16 residues. CDR1 and CDR2 from the germline V gene are LGHDT and YNNKEL (reference sequence). The V segment lost 3 bases and the J segment 5 bases; nucleotides outside the gene matches: 7. In DNA, the CDR3 is TGTGCCAGCAGCCATCAGGGGGAGCGGGATAATTCACCCCTCCACTTT. Translated, it gives CASSHQGERDNSPLHF.

The rearrangement joins TRBV27 to TRBJ2-7, with 8 bases lining up with TRBD1. The germline CDR1 and CDR2 sequences are MNHEY and SMNVEV (reference sequence). CDR3 length equals 12 residues. The J segment lost 9 bases and the V segment lost 5 bases, leaving 6 bases of the junction unmatched. Here the CDR3 DNA reads TGTGCCAGCAGTCTCACAGGGGGTTTGCAGTACTTC. Translation: CASSLTGGLQYF.

The rearrangement joins TRBV5-8 to TRBJ2-7, with TRBD2 identical over 9 bases. V was clipped by 3 bases and J by 2 bases; unmatched bases: 6. This CDR3 spans 15 amino acids. Germline-derived CDR1 and CDR2 are SGHTS and YDEGEE. The chain's CDR3 is CASSSSAGGPYEQYF. The CDR3 DNA reads as TGTGCCAGCAGCTCCTCTGCGGGGGGGCCCTACGAGCAGTACTTC.

The chain recombines TRBV18 with TRBJ2-1; D is unclear. There are 13 residues in the CDR3. Germline CDR1 and CDR2: KGHSH and LQKENI. V gave up 0 bases and J gave up 5 bases, with 5 bases separating them. CDR3 loop: CASSPPEDNEQFF. Written as DNA, the CDR3 is TGTGCCAGCTCACCACCCGAGGACAATGAGCAGTTCTTC.

The V and J genes are TRBV5-1 and TRBJ2-2; unclear D gene. V lost 5 bases to trimming and J lost 4 bases, with 15 bases between them. The CDR3 runs 15 residues. CDR1 and CDR2 from the germline V gene are SGHRS and YFSETQ. The CDR3 coding sequence is TGCGCCAGCAGTTCCACGACTCAACTCACCGGGGAGCTGTTTTTT. This gives the protein CASSSTTQLTGELFF.

The chain joins TRBV19 to TRBJ1-1, with 7 positions matching TRBD1. Germline CDR1 and CDR2: LNHDA and SQIVND (reference sequence). The CDR3 loop spans 14 amino acids. After removal of 6 bases from V and 0 bases from J, the junction contained 4 bases not matched to a gene. Here the CDR3 reads CASSQTGMNTEAFF. CDR3 DNA sequence: TGTGCCAGTAGCCAGACAGGGATGAACACTGAAGCTTTCTTT.

This clone was observed a handful of times. V and J are TRBV6-5 and TRBJ2-2; tentatively, D is TRBD1 (6 bases). Germline loops: CDR1 MNHEY, CDR2 SVGAGI. There are 13 residues in the CDR3. Trimming pared 6 bases from V and 6 bases from J, leaving 11 bases between. The CDR3 region is CASRRQDPGELFF. DNA for the CDR3: TGTGCCAGCAGGAGACAGGACCCCGGGGAGCTGTTTTTT.

The V and J genes are TRBV10-3 and TRBJ2-7; TRBD2 matches at 7 bases. The CDR3 is 15 residues long. Per germline, CDR1 ENHRY and CDR2 SYGVKD. J was trimmed by 0 bases and V by 3 bases; bases with no gene match: 5. CDR3 in DNA: TGTGCCATCAGTGATAGGGGCGGGAGCTCCTACGAGCAGTACTTC. Amino acids: CAISDRGGSSYEQYF.

This rearrangement joins TRBV19 to TRBJ1-5, with D possibly TRBD1 on 6 matching bases. The V end was cut by 6 bases, the J end by 7 bases, with 16 bases between. Germline V gene data show CDR1 as LNHDA and CDR2 as SQIVND (reference sequence). This CDR3 is built from 14 residues. CDR3 DNA sequence: TGTGCCAGTAGCAACAGGGAGGGCGGCCAGCCCCAGCATTTT. Encoded protein: CASSNREGGQPQHF. Looking up the rest from reference TRBV19 and TRBJ1-5 gives the full variable domain: DGGITQSPKYLFRKEGQNVTLSCEQNLNHDAMYWYRQDPGQGLRLIYYSQIVNDFQKGDIAEGYSVSREKKESFPLTVTSAQKNPTAFYLCASSNREGGQPQHFGDGTRLSIL.

This rearrangement joins TRBV11-2 to TRBJ2-5; 9 bases align to TRBD1. There are 13 residues in the CDR3. Looked up from germline, CDR1 is SGHAT and CDR2 is FQNNGV. The V and J ends lost 4 bases and 4 bases, in that order; junction bases with no gene match: 1. The CDR3 sequence: CASSWGQGETQYF. CDR3 DNA sequence: TGTGCCAGCAGCTGGGGACAGGGAGAGACCCAGTACTTC. Looking up the rest from reference TRBV11-2 and TRBJ2-5 gives the full variable domain: EAGVAQSPRYKIIEKRQSVAFWCNPISGHATLYWYQQILGQGPKLLIQFQNNGVVDDSQLPKDRFSAERLKGVDSTLKIQPAKLEDSAVYLCASSWGQGETQYFGPGTRLLVL.

V usage is TRBV6-5 and J usage is TRBJ1-5; a possible D gene is TRBD1 (5 bases). Trimming shortened V by 5 bases and J by 1 base, and 12 bases separated the two germline ends. Germline V gene sequence: CDR1 MNHEY, CDR2 SVGAGI. The CDR3 contains 15 residues. CDR3 in DNA: TGTGCCAGCAGTAACATGGGGGGAAGCAATCAGCCCCAGCATTTT. Its translation is CASSNMGGSNQPQHF.

V usage is TRBV19 and J usage is TRBJ2-2; 7 positions agree with TRBD2. This CDR3 comprises 15 residues. Trimming removed 1 base from V and 8 bases from J; junction bases left unmatched: 7. The germline V gene has CDR1 LNHDA and CDR2 SQIVND (reference sequence). In nucleotides, the CDR3 is TGTGCCAGTAGTATAGGGGCTAGCGGAGGTGGGGAGCTGTTTTTT. Its protein is CASSIGASGGGELFF.

The rearrangement links TRBV10-3 to TRBJ1-1; D is possibly TRBD1 (5 bases). Germline V gives CDR1 ENHRY, CDR2 SYGVKD. The ends were cut back, 6 bases at V and 4 bases at J, with 12 bases in the middle. The CDR3 is 13 amino acids. The DNA for the CDR3 is TGTGCCATCAGGGGGGGGTCTGCCACTGAAGCTTTCTTT. Its translation: CAIRGGSATEAFF.

The chain has TRBV7-9 and TRBJ2-1; the match to TRBD2 covers 7 bases. Trimming took 5 bases from V and 7 from J; bases not matched to a gene: 14. CDR1 is SEHNR and CDR2 is FQNEAQ in the germline V gene (reference sequence). The CDR3 sequence is 16 residues long. Here the CDR3 reads CASSEPLGGLWNEQFF. CDR3 DNA: TGTGCCAGCAGCGAACCTTTGGGAGGGTTGTGGAATGAGCAGTTCTTC.

The gene calls are TRBV5-1 and TRBJ2-2; a possible D gene is TRBD1 (5 bases). V lost 4 bases to trimming and J lost 3 bases, with 13 bases between them. CDR1 SGHRS and CDR2 YFSETQ come from the germline V gene. The CDR3 loop spans 15 amino acids. CDR3 bases: TGCGCCAGCAGCCTGGGGCCTGTGGACACCGGGGAGCTGTTTTTT. Encoded protein: CASSLGPVDTGELFF.

The chain recombines TRBV2 with TRBJ2-5; 8 positions match TRBD1. The CDR3 has 14 amino acids. Germline V gene lookup returns CDR1 SNHLY and CDR2 FYNNEI. V trimming: 7 bases; J trimming: 1 base; junction bases outside the gene matches: 5. The CDR3 loop reads CASNFDRGQETQYF. The CDR3 DNA reads TGTGCCAGCAATTTCGACAGGGGCCAAGAGACCCAGTACTTC.

CDR3: CASSPRFQETQYF. The CDR3 nucleotides are TGTGCCAGCAGCCCCAGGTTTCAAGAGACCCAGTACTTC. The V call is TRBV7-8, the J call TRBJ2-5, with no clear D. Germline V gives CDR1 SGHVS, CDR2 FQNEAQ. The CDR3 has 13 residues. Trimming pared 5 bases from V and 2 bases from J, leaving 9 bases between. The full variable domain, rest sourced from reference TRBV7-8 and TRBJ2-5, is GAGVSQSPRYKVAKRGQDVALRCDPISGHVSLFWYQQALGQGPEFLTYFQNEAQLDKSGLPSDRFFAERPEGSVSTLKIQRTQQEDSAVYLCASSPRFQETQYFGPGTRLLVL.

The rearrangement joins TRBV24-1 to TRBJ1-2, with D perhaps TRBD1 (5 bases). V gave up 2 bases and J gave up 8 bases, with 11 bases separating them. The CDR3 contains 13 residues. Germline CDR1 reads KGHDR; CDR2 reads SFDVKD. The CDR3 reads CATSDWGSGGYTF. In DNA, the CDR3 is TGTGCCACCAGTGATTGGGGCAGCGGGGGCTACACCTTC.

This sequence joins TRBV19 and TRBJ2-5; D not resolved. The CDR3 contains 14 residues. The V end was cut by 1 base, the J end by 3 bases, with 9 bases between. Per the germline V gene, CDR1 is LNHDA and CDR2 is SQIVND (reference sequence). CDR3 amino acids: CASSIGQFEETQYF. CDR3 nucleotide sequence: TGTGCCAGTAGTATAGGGCAATTTGAAGAGACCCAGTACTTC.

The rearrangement links TRBV30 to TRBJ2-1, with 9 nucleotides matching TRBD1. Germline V lookup: CDR1 GTSNPN, CDR2 SVGIG (reference sequence). The V and J ends lost 8 bases and 15 bases, in that order; junction bases with no gene match: 14. CDR3 length: 12 residues. This CDR3 reads CAARNRGQGPFF. The DNA of the CDR3 is TGTGCCGCAAGAAACAGGGGACAGGGCCCGTTCTTC.

The CDR3 here is CASSLKNGLFNEKLFF. CDR3 DNA: TGTGCCAGCAGCTTAAAAAACGGCCTGTTTAATGAAAAACTGTTTTTT. The gene calls are TRBV7-6 and TRBJ1-4; unclear D gene. The germline V gene encodes CDR1 SGHVS and CDR2 FNYEAQ. The CDR3 spans 16 residues. The ends were cut back, 2 bases at V and 4 bases at J, with 14 bases in the middle.

Concerning this clone itself: The same CDR3 also results from other DNA sequences found in this sample. This chain links TRBV5-1 with TRBJ1-1, with D tentatively TRBD1 (5 bases). CDR1 and CDR2 from the germline V gene are SGHRS and YFSETQ. The CDR3 length is 14 residues. V lost 4 bases to trimming and J lost 1 base, with 11 bases between them. The CDR3 here is CASSPGPPNTEAFF. In DNA form, the CDR3 reads TGCGCCAGCAGCCCGGGACCCCCGAACACTGAAGCTTTCTTT.

CDR3 coding DNA: TGCAGCGTTGAAGGGACAGGGATCTACAATGAGCAGTTCTTC. This encodes CSVEGTGIYNEQFF. The chain recombines TRBV29-1 with TRBJ2-1, with 8 bases that match TRBD1. V lost 1 base to trimming and J lost 3 bases; unmatched junction nucleotides: 2. The CDR3 is 14 residues long. CDR1 is SQVTM and CDR2 is ANQGSEA in the germline V gene.

Turning to this clone: The sample has other DNA sequences that encode this CDR3 too. The genes are TRBV18 and TRBJ1-1; weak D call: TRBD1 (5 bases). Germline V gene lookup returns CDR1 KGHSH and CDR2 LQKENI. This CDR3 is 13 amino acids long. V was clipped by 3 bases and J by 1 base, with 6 bases between them. CDR3 sequence reads: CASSPGRNTEAFF. In DNA, the CDR3 is TGTGCCAGCTCACCGGGACGGAACACTGAAGCTTTCTTT.

The chain is built from TRBV3-1 (or the pseudogene TRBV3-2) and TRBJ2-7; the D gene is possibly TRBD1 (5 bases). Looked up from germline, CDR1 is LGHDT and CDR2 is YNNKEL (reference sequence). This CDR3 spans 14 amino acids. V gave up 4 bases and J gave up 0 bases, with 10 bases separating them. CDR3 DNA: TGTGCCAGCAGCCGGGGCTATAGCTCCTACGAGCAGTACTTC. As protein: CASSRGYSSYEQYF.

This clone was observed a few times. The J gene is TRBJ2-7, the V gene TRBV4-1; 10 bases map to TRBD1. The length of the CDR3 is 17 residues. Germline V gene data show CDR1 as MGHRA and CDR2 as YSYEKL. J lost 3 bases, V lost 0 bases, and 8 bases had no gene match. CDR3 loop: CASSQDSLGTGDYEQYF. The CDR3 DNA sequence: TGCGCCAGCAGCCAAGATTCTTTGGGGACAGGGGACTACGAGCAGTACTTC.